The sequence of this TCR beta chain was determined in a study of T cells in Graves' hyperthyroidism and ophthalmopathy. In this sample, this clonotype turned up many times. TCR beta CDR3 region amplification was performed from RNA transcripts. The TCR CDR3 first-round RT-PCR relied on the HTBI primer set. Each CDR3 protein is one row after TCRdb ran MiXCR on the multiplex PCR reads. The sample carries about 52,000 distinct CDR3 sequences, approximately 52% recorded once. The sequenced material came from blood. The sequence was obtained from a woman aged 50 to 60 with Graves' ophthalmopathy.

This CDR3 is CASSLGGLGGNEQFF. The CDR3 region has the DNA TGTGCCAGCAGCTTAGGAGGACTAGGGGGCAATGAGCAGTTCTTC. The chain carries TRBV7-9 and TRBJ2-1, with D perhaps TRBD2 (7 bases). Looked up from germline, CDR1 is SEHNR and CDR2 is FQNEAQ (reference sequence). The CDR3 totals 15 residues. V shed 1 base and J shed 6 bases, with 13 bases lying between them.